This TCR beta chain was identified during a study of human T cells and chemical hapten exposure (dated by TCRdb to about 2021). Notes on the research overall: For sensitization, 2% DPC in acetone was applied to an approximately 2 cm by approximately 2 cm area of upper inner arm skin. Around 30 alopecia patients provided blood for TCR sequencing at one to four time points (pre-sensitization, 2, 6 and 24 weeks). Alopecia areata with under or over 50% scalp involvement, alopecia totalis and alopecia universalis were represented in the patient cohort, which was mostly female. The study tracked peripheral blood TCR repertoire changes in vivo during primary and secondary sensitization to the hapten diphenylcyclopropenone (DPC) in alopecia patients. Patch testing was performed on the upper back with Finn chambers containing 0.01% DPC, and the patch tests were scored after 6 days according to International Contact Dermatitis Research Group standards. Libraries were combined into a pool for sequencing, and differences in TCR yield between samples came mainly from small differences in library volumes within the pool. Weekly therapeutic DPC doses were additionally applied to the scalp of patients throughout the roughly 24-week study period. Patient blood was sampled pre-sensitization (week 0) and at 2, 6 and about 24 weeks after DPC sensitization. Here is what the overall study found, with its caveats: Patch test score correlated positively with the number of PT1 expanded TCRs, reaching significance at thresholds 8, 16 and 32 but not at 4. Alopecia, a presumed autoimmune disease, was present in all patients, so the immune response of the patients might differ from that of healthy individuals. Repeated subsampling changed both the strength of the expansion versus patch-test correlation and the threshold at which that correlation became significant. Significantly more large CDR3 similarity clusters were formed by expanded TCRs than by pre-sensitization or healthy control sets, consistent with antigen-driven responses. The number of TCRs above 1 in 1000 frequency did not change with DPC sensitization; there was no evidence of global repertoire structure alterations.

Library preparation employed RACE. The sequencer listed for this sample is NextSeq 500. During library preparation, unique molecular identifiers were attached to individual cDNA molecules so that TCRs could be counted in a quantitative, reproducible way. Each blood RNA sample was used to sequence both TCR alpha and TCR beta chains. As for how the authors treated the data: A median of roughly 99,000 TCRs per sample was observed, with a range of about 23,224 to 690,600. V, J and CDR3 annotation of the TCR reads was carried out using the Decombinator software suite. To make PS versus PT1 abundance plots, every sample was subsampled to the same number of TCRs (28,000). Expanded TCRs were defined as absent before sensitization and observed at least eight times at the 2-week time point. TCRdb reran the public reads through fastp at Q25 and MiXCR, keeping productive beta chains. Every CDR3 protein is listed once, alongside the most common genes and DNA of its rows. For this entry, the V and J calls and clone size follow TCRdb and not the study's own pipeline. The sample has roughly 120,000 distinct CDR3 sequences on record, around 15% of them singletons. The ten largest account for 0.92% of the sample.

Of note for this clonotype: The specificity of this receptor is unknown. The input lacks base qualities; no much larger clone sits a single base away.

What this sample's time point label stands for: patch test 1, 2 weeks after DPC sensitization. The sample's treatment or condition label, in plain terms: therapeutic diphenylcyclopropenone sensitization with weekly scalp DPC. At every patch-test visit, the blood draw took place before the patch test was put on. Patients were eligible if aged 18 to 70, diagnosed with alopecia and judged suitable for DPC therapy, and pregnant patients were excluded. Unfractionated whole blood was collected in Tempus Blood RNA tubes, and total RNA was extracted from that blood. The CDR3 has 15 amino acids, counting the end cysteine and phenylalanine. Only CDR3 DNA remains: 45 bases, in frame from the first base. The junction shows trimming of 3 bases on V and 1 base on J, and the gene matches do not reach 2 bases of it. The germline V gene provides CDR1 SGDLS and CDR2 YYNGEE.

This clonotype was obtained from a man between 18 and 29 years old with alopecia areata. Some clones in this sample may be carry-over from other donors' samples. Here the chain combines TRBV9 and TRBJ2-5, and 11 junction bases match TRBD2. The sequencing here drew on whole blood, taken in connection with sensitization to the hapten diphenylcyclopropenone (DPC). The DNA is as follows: TGTGCCAGCAGCGCACTAGCGGGGGCCCAAGAGACCCAGTACTTC. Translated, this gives CASSALAGAQETQYF.